Each of the 13 T cell receptor beta chains below was sequenced from the same sample in a study of cytomegalovirus exposure and HLA in healthy donors. The primer mix had 60 Vbeta and 13 Jbeta primers. Sequenced by immunoSEQ multiplex PCR; TCRdb stores in-frame clones only, minus some. This sample's clone table lists 150,000 to 200,000 clones. Sequencing used PBMCs. The receptors derive from a boy aged 10-17 years in good health and CMV-seronegative.

This sequence joins TRBV11-1 and TRBJ2-3, with 10 bases lining up with TRBD1. V shed 1 base and J 4 bases; nucleotides not matched to a gene: 5. From germline, CDR1 is SGHAT and CDR2 FQDESV (reference sequence). The CDR3 has 16 residues. The CDR3 spells CASSLVGQGDADTQYF. The CDR3 DNA reads TGTGCCAGCAGCTTAGTTGGACAGGGGGATGCAGATACGCAGTATTTT.

The rearrangement joins TRBV30 to TRBJ1-4, with D possibly TRBD1 on 5 matching bases. Germline CDR1 GTSNPN, CDR2 SVGIG (reference sequence). The ends were cut back, 3 bases at V and 3 bases at J, with 11 bases in the middle. The CDR3 is 14 amino acids. The chain's CDR3 is CAWRAAGSNEKLFF. The CDR3 DNA sequence: TGTGCCTGGAGGGCCGCAGGGTCTAATGAAAAACTGTTTTTT.

CDR3 in amino acids: CASSPSGGFIEQYF. CDR3 nucleotide sequence: TGTGCCAGCAGCCCTAGCGGGGGGTTCATCGAGCAGTACTTC. The V call is TRBV7-2, the J call TRBJ2-7, with 11 bases that match TRBD2. The V and J ends lost 5 bases and 6 bases, in that order; junction bases with no gene match: 6. The germline V gene encodes CDR1 SGHTA and CDR2 FQGNSA. This CDR3 is built from 14 residues. Drawing the rest from reference TRBV7-2 and TRBJ2-7, the complete variable domain is GAGVSQSPSNKVTEKGKDVELRCDPISGHTALYWYRQSLGQGLEFLIYFQGNSAPDKSGLPSDRFSAERTGGSVSTLTIQRTQQEDSAVYLCASSPSGGFIEQYFGPGTRLTVT.

The gene calls are TRBV6-1 and TRBJ2-3; the match to TRBD2 covers 7 bases. The CDR3 contains 18 residues. The trim removed 0 bases at V and 4 bases at J, leaving 13 bases unmatched. Germline values: CDR1 MNHNS, CDR2 SASEGT. CDR3 DNA: TGTGCCAGCAGTGAAGCGCCCTCGGGAGGATCGGGGGCAGATACGCAGTATTTT. It specifies CASSEAPSGGSGADTQYF.

The chain employs TRBV27 and TRBJ1-3; D unclear. The CDR3 runs 15 residues. The germline V gene encodes CDR1 MNHEY and CDR2 SMNVEV (reference sequence). Trimming shortened V by 6 bases and J by 0 bases, and 12 bases separated the two germline ends. CDR3 amino acids: CASRQSRHSGNTIYF. In DNA form, the CDR3 reads TGTGCCAGCAGGCAGTCTCGCCACTCTGGAAACACCATATATTTT.

The V and J genes are TRBV7-9 and TRBJ2-1; D not certain. Germline CDR1 reads SEHNR; CDR2 reads FQNEAQ (reference sequence). V was shortened by 1 base and J by 6 bases, with 7 bases between the two germline ends. The CDR3 is 13 amino acids. Written as DNA, the CDR3 is TGTGCCAGCAGCTTAGGCTCCGGCAATGAGCAGTTCTTC. It is translated as CASSLGSGNEQFF. Full variable domain (remainder filled in from reference TRBV7-9 and TRBJ2-1): DTGVSQNPRHKITKRGQNVTFRCDPISEHNRLYWYRQTLGQGPEFLTYFQNEAQLEKSRLLSDRFSAERPKGSFSTLEIQRTEQGDSAMYLCASSLGSGNEQFFGPGTRLTVL.

The rearrangement joins TRBV27 to TRBJ2-1; 11 positions match TRBD2. The trim removed 5 bases at V and 6 bases at J, leaving 3 bases unmatched. There are 14 residues in the CDR3. Germline values: CDR1 MNHEY, CDR2 SMNVEV (reference sequence). CDR3 protein: CASSPGLAANEQFF. In DNA form, the CDR3 reads TGTGCCAGCAGTCCGGGACTAGCGGCCAATGAGCAGTTCTTC.

The rearrangement joins TRBV6-6 to TRBJ2-7; 9 bases fit TRBD1. Trimming cost V 6 bases and J 2 bases; bases outside gene matches: 5. The CDR3 is 14 residues long. The germline V gene encodes CDR1 MNHNY and CDR2 SVGAGI (reference sequence). CDR3 residues: CASRGQGWTYEQYF. The DNA of the CDR3 is TGTGCCAGCAGAGGACAGGGGTGGACCTACGAGCAGTACTTC.

V gene TRBV10-3 combines with J gene TRBJ1-1; D possibly corresponds to TRBD1 (5 bases). The CDR3 contains 14 residues. Germline CDR1 is ENHRY and CDR2 is SYGVKD. V lost 8 bases and J lost 6, with 19 bases in between. CDR3 loop: CAIGGFGGVPEAFF. The DNA of the CDR3 is TGTGCCATCGGGGGGTTCGGGGGGGTGCCTGAAGCTTTCTTT.

V is TRBV19 and J is TRBJ1-6; D not certain. This CDR3 has 12 amino acids. V was shortened by 6 bases and J by 6 bases, with 6 bases between the two germline ends. CDR1 is LNHDA and CDR2 is SQIVND in the germline V gene (reference sequence). The CDR3 DNA reads as TGTGCCAGTAGCCTCTCTAATTCACCCCTCCACTTT. It is translated as CASSLSNSPLHF. Full variable domain (remainder filled in from reference TRBV19 and TRBJ1-6): DGGITQSPKYLFRKEGQNVTLSCEQNLNHDAMYWYRQDPGQGLRLIYYSQIVNDFQKGDIAEGYSVSREKKESFPLTVTSAQKNPTAFYLCASSLSNSPLHFGNGTRLTVT.

This chain uses TRBV4-2 with TRBJ1-5; maybe TRBD1 (6 bases). V gave up 4 bases and J gave up 1 base, with 17 bases separating them. The germline gives CDR1 LGHNA, CDR2 YNFKEQ. The CDR3 covers 17 residues. DNA for the CDR3: TGTGCCAGCAGCCTTGGGAAACAGGGAATCAGCAATCAGCCCCAGCATTTT. Amino acids: CASSLGKQGISNQPQHF.

The gene calls are TRBV11-3 and TRBJ1-1, with D perhaps matching TRBD1 (6 bases). Trimming left V 6 bases short and J 0 bases short, with 11 bases between. The CDR3 covers 14 residues. CDR1 is SGHNT and CDR2 is YENEEA in the germline V gene. The CDR3 region is CASSSDRVNTEAFF. CDR3 DNA: TGTGCCAGCAGTTCGGACAGAGTGAACACTGAAGCTTTCTTT.

The gene calls are TRBV27 and TRBJ2-1, with 9 bases identical to TRBD1. J lost 0 bases, V lost 8 bases, and 23 bases had no gene match. Germline values: CDR1 MNHEY, CDR2 SMNVEV (reference sequence). This CDR3 region has 21 residues. The CDR3 sequence is CASALQGAEYGGASSYNEQFF. The CDR3 bases are TGTGCCAGCGCCCTACAGGGGGCAGAATATGGGGGCGCCAGCTCCTACAATGAGCAGTTCTTC.